This T cell receptor beta chain was identified in a study of response to subunit inactivated influenza vaccine. Findings and limits, study-wide: Authors suggested each seasonal influenza vaccination recruits few new T cells.

TCRdb recomputed calls from the RT-PCR reads with MiXCR, one row per CDR3 protein. The sample gives about 620,000 distinct CDR3 sequences, about 11% of which show up once; about 9.4% is in the top ten. Trimming took 3 bases from V and 4 from J; bases not matched to a gene: 7. Germline V gene lookup returns CDR1 SGHVS and CDR2 FQNEAQ. The CDR3 sequence is 15 residues long. Comment on this clonotype: Its matching antigen is unknown.

The sequences come from PBMCs from blood, collected on the day of vaccination. This receptor was obtained from a man aged 45-65 years who received an inactivated influenza vaccine. The gene calls are TRBV7-8 and TRBJ1-2; 8 nucleotides agree with TRBD1. CDR3 bases: TGTGCCAGCAGCTTGAGTCGGGACAGGCTCTATGGCTACACCTTC. This codes for CASSLSRDRLYGYTF.